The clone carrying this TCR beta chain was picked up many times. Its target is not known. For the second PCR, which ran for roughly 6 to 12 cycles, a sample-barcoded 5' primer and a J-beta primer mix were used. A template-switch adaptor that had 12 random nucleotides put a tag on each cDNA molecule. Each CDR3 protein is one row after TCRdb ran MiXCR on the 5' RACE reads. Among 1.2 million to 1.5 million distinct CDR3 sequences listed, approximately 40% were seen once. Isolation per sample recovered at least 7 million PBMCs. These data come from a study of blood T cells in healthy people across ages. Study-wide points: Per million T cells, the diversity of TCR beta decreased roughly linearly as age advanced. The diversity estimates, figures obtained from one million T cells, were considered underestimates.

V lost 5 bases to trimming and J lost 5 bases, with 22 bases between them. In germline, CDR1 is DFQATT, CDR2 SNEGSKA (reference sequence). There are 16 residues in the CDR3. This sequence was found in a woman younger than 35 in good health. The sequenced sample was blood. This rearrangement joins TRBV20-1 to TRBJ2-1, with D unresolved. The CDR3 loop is CSAWALGHQVNNEQFF. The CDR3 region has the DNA TGCAGTGCTTGGGCCCTCGGTCACCAGGTTAACAATGAGCAGTTCTTC.